This T cell receptor beta chain derives from a study of CD8 T cells in Susac syndrome. About the study: Susac syndrome patients were untreated, on corticosteroids with some adding intravenous immunoglobulin, or on intravenous immunoglobulin only.

The RNA input was roughly 0.45 to 1 ug, and it was reverse transcribed with random hexamers. MiXCR was run by TCRdb on the immunoSEQ multiplex PCR reads, yielding one entry per CDR3 protein. Among 85,000 to 120,000 distinct CDR3 sequences listed, roughly 94% were seen once. The sequenced material came from CD8+ T cells from PBMCs. The receptor comes from a human donor with Susac syndrome.

The CDR3: CASSRDRPYGYTF. The CDR3 DNA reads as TGTGCCAGCAGCCGGGACCGCCCCTATGGCTACACCTTC. This chain connects TRBV3-1 to TRBJ1-2; perhaps TRBD1 as D (5 bases). The CDR3 contains 13 residues. Germline V lookup: CDR1 LGHDT, CDR2 YNNKEL (reference sequence). Trimming pared 4 bases from V and 4 bases from J, leaving 10 bases between.